This paragraph covers one TCR beta chain sequence. What it recognizes is unknown. These data are taken from a study of long-term antiretroviral therapy in people with HIV. Study-wide points: Blood sampling spanned 2004 to 2017, possibly under older ART regimens. Repertoires with HIV possessed tighter CDR3 length spans than those of controls.

Runs used v3.0 of the immunoSEQ assay and were done at survey level. Profiling relied on immunoSEQ multiplex PCR, and the TCRdb table lists in-frame clones only, not all of them. The sample consists of 29,000 or so clones, 95% of them appearing once. Trimming cost V 4 bases and J 5 bases, with 15 bases left between them. The CDR3 is 14 residues long. Germline V lookup: CDR1 SGHRS, CDR2 YFSETQ. Sequencing used unsorted PBMCs, obtained 5.3 years after starting antiretroviral therapy. This clonotype originated in a man aged 25 to 40 with HIV. V usage is TRBV5-1 and J usage is TRBJ1-1; possibly TRBD1 for D (5 bases). The CDR3 spells CASSQGPGVTEAFF. The CDR3 region has the DNA TGCGCCAGCAGCCAGGGACCCGGGGTTACTGAAGCTTTCTTT.